This T cell receptor (beta chain) comes out of a study of identical twins. Template switching added a universal primer binding site, and final cDNA carried unique molecular identifiers. MiXCR, run by TCRdb on the 5' RACE reads, gives a single entry per CDR3 protein. The repertoire consists of about 100,000 distinct CDR3 sequences, with just under 6% occurring once and the leading ten covering roughly 12%. Per the germline V gene, CDR1 is MNHEY and CDR2 is SMNVEV (reference sequence). This CDR3 contains 13 residues. The ends were cut back, 5 bases at V and 6 bases at J, with 13 bases in the middle. Comments on this clonotype: What it recognizes is unknown.

Study outcomes and limitations: Without tracking the same donors, conclusions rested on cross-sectional statistical analysis. Memory repertoires lacked the insertion deficit that abundant cord blood beta clonotypes showed. Among monozygotic twins, out-of-frame TCR alpha sharing exceeded what models predicted.

The sequencing sample was made of memory T cells sorted from blood. The sequence derives from a woman aged 45-59 years in good health. The rearrangement joins TRBV27 to TRBJ1-1; perhaps TRBD1 as D (5 bases). Here the CDR3 reads CASSQNQGSEAFF. For the CDR3, the DNA is TGTGCCAGCAGTCAAAATCAGGGATCTGAAGCTTTCTTT.